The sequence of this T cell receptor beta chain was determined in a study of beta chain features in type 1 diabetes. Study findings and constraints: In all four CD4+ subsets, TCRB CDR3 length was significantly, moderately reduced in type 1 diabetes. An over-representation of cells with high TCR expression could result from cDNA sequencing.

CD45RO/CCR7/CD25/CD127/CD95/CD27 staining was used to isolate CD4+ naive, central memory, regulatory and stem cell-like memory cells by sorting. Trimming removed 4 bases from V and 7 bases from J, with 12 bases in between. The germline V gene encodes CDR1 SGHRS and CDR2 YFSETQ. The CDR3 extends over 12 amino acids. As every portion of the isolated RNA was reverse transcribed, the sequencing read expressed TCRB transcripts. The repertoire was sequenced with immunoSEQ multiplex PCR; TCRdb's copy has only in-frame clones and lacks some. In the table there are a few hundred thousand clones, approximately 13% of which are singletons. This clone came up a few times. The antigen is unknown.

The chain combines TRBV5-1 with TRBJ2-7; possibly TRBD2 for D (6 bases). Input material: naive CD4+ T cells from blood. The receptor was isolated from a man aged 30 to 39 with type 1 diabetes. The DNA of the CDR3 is TGCGCCAGCAGCCAATTCCGGGGGGAGCAGTACTTC. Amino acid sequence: CASSQFRGEQYF.